This TCR beta chain was profiled in a study of beta chain features in type 1 diabetes. Study details: No patient-donor differences in age, gender, total cells or subset yield.

Blood was collected once per donor into heparin, averaging about 120 mL. Points on this clone: As yet, its antigen is unknown.

Trimming stripped 6 bases from V and 2 bases from J, with 14 bases between. The germline V gene has CDR1 SGHTA and CDR2 FQGTGA. CDR3 size: 15 residues. Isolated RNA was reverse transcribed in full, so expressed TCRB transcripts were sequenced. Only in-frame clones appear in the TCRdb table, and some are missing; sequencing was by immunoSEQ multiplex PCR. Of over 150,000 clones in the sample, approximately 8% were seen once. Study-wide results and limits: Among patients with Type 1 diabetes, TCRB CDR3s were moderately but significantly shorter in every one of the four CD4+ subsets. PCR might favor shorter templates, but any such skew would affect patients and controls equally.

Sample: central memory CD4+ T cells from blood. The clonotype was recovered from a woman aged 40 to 55 with type 1 diabetes. This sequence joins TRBV7-3 and TRBJ2-1, with D possibly being TRBD1 (6 bases). The CDR3 reads CASRPGTTTYNEQFF. In DNA, the CDR3 is TGTGCCAGCAGACCCGGGACAACTACCTACAATGAGCAGTTCTTC.